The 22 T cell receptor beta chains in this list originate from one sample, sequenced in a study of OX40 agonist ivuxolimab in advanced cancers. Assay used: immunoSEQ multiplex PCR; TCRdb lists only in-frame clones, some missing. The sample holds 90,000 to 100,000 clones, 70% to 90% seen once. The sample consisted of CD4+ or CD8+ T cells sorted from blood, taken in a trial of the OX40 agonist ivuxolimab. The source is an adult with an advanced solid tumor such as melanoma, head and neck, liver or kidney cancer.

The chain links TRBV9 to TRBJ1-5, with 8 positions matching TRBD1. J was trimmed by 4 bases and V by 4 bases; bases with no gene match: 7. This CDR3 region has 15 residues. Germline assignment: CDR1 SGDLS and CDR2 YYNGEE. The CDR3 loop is CASSFNGQGNQPQHF. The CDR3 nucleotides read TGTGCCAGCAGCTTTAATGGACAGGGTAATCAGCCCCAGCATTTT. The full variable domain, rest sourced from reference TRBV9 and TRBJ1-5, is DSGVTQTPKHLITATGQRVTLRCSPRSGDLSVYWYQQSLDQGLQFLIQYYNGEERAKGNILERFSAQQFPDLHSELNLSSLELGDSALYFCASSFNGQGNQPQHFGDGTRLSIL.

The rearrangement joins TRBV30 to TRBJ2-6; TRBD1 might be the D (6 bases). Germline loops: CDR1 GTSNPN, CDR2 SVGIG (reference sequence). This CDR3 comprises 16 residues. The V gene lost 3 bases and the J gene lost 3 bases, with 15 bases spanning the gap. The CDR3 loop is CAWRWGQGSGANVLTF. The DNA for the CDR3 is TGTGCCTGGAGGTGGGGTCAGGGGAGTGGGGCCAACGTCCTGACTTTC.

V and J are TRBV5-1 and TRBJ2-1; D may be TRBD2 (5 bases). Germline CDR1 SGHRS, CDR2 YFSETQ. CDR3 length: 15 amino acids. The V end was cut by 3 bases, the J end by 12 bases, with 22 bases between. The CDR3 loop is CASSSEDPRWSGQFF. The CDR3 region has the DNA TGCGCCAGCAGCTCGGAGGACCCTCGCTGGTCGGGGCAGTTCTTC.

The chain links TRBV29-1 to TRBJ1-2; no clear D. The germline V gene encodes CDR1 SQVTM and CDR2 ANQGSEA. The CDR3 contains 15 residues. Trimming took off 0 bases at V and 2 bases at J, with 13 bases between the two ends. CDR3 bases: TGCAGCGTTGAAGAGGGAGGCAGTCTGAACTATGGCTACACCTTC. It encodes CSVEEGGSLNYGYTF.

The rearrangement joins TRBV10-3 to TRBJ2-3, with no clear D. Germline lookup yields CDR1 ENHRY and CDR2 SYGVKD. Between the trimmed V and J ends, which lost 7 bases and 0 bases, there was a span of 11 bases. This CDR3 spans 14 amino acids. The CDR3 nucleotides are TGTGCCATCAAAGAGCAGGACAGCACAGATACGCAGTATTTT. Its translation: CAIKEQDSTDTQYF.

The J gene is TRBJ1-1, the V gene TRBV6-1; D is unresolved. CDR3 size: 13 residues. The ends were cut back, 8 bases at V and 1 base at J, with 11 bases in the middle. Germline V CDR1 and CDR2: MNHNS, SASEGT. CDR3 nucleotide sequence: TGTGCCAGCGGGCGGACGGGGAACACTGAAGCTTTCTTT. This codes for CASGRTGNTEAFF.

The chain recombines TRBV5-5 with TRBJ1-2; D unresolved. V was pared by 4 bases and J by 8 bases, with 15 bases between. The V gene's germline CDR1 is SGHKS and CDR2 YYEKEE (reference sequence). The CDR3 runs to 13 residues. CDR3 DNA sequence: TGTGCCAGCAGCCGAGTCCTCATACAGGGCTACACCTTC. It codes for CASSRVLIQGYTF.

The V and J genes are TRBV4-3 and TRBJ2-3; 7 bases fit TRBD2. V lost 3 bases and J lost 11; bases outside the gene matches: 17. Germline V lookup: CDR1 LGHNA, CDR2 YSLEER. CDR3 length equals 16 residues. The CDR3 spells CASSQDIGGSLVRQYF. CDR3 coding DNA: TGCGCCAGCAGCCAGGATATTGGCGGGAGCCTCGTAAGGCAGTATTTT.

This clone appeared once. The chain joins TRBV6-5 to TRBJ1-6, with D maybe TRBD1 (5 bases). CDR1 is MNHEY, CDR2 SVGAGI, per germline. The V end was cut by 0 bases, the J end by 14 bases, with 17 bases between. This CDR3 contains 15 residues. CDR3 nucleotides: TGTGCCAGCAGTTACTCCCCCTTTTTACGGGGGACCCTCCACTTT. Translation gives CASSYSPFLRGTLHF.

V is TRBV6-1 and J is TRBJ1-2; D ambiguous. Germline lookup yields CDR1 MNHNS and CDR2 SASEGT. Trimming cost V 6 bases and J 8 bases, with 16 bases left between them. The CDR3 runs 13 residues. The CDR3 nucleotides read TGTGCCAGCAGCCTAGAGAGTATTTCGGGCTACACCTTC. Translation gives CASSLESISGYTF.

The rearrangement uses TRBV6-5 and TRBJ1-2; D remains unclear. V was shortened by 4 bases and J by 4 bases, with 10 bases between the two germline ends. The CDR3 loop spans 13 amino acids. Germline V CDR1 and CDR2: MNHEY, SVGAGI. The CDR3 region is CASSSTLGYGYTF. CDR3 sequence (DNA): TGTGCCAGCAGTTCGACATTGGGCTATGGCTACACCTTC.

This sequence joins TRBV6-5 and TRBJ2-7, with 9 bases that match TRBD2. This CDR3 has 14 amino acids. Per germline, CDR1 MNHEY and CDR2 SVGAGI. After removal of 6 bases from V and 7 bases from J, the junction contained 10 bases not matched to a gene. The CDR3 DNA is TGTGCCAGCAGCCGACCGGGACTAGCAAAGGAGCAGTACTTC. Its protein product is CASSRPGLAKEQYF.

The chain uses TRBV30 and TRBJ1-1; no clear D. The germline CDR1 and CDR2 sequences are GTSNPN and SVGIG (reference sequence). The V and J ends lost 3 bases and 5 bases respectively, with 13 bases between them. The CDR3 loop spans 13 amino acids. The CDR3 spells CAWSHSLGTEAFF. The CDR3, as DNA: TGTGCCTGGAGCCACAGTCTGGGGACTGAAGCTTTCTTT. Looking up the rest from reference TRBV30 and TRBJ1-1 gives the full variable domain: SQTIHQWPATLVQPVGSPLSLECTVEGTSNPNLYWYRQAAGRGLQLLFYSVGIGQISSEVPQNLSASRPQDRQFILSSKKLLLSDSGFYLCAWSHSLGTEAFFGQGTRLTVV.

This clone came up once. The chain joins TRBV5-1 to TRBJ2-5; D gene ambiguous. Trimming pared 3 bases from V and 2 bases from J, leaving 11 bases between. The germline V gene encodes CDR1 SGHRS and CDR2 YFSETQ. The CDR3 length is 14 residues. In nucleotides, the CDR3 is TGCGCCAGCAGCTCCCCCGAAGGGCAAGAGACCCAGTACTTC. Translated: CASSSPEGQETQYF.

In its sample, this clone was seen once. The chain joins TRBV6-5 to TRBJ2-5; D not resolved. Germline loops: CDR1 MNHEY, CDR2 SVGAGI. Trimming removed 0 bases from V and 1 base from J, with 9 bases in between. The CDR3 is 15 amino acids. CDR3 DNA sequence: TGTGCCAGCAGTTACTCGTCGTCACCCCAAGAGACCCAGTACTTC. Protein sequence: CASSYSSSPQETQYF.

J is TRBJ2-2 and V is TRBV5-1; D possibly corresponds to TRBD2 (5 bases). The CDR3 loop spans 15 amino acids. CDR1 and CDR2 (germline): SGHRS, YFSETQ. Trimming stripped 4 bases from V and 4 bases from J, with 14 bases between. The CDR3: CASSLPGFGTGELFF. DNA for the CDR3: TGCGCCAGCAGCCTCCCGGGGTTCGGCACCGGGGAGCTGTTTTTT.

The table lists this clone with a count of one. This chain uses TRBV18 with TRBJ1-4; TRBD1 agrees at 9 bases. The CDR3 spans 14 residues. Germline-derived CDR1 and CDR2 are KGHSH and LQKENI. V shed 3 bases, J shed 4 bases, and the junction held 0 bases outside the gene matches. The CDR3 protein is CASSPGQGNEKLFF. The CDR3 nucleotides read TGTGCCAGCTCACCGGGACAGGGTAATGAAAAACTGTTTTTT.

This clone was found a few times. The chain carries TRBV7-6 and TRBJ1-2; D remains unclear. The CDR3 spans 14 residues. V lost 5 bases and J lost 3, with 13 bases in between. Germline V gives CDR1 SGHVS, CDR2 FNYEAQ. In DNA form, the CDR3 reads TGTGCCAGCAGCGCCAACCAAGACCACTATGGCTACACCTTC. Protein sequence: CASSANQDHYGYTF.

The CDR3 nucleotides read TGTGCCAGCAGTTACGCCCAGGGAACGGGCAATGAGCAGTTCTTC. This codes for CASSYAQGTGNEQFF. The J gene is TRBJ2-1, the V gene TRBV6-6, with a weak D call TRBD1 (5 bases). V lost 2 bases and J lost 6, with 14 bases in between. CDR1 is MNHNY and CDR2 is SVGAGI in the germline V gene (reference sequence). The CDR3 is made up of 15 amino acids.

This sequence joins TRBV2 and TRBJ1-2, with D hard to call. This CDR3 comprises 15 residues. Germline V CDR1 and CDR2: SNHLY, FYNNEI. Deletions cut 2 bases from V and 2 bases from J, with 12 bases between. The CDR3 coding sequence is TGTGCCAGCAGTGAAACTGGGGTAGAGAACTATGGCTACACCTTC. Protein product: CASSETGVENYGYTF.

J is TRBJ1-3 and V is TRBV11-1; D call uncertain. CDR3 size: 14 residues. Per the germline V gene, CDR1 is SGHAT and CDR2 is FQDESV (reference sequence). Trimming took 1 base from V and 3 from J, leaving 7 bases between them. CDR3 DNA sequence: TGTGCCAGCAGCTTAGACAGAATTGGAAACACCATATATTTT. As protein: CASSLDRIGNTIYF.

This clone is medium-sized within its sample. The CDR3 DNA is TGTGCCAGCAGCCTGGGACTAGCGGGAGTGGCTGAGCAGTTCTTC. It yields the protein CASSLGLAGVAEQFF. The chain employs TRBV7-9 and TRBJ2-1, with 14 bases aligning to TRBD2. With V trimmed by 5 bases and J by 9 bases, 6 bases remained unmatched. This CDR3 is 15 amino acids long. Germline CDR1 reads SEHNR; CDR2 reads FQNEAQ (reference sequence).